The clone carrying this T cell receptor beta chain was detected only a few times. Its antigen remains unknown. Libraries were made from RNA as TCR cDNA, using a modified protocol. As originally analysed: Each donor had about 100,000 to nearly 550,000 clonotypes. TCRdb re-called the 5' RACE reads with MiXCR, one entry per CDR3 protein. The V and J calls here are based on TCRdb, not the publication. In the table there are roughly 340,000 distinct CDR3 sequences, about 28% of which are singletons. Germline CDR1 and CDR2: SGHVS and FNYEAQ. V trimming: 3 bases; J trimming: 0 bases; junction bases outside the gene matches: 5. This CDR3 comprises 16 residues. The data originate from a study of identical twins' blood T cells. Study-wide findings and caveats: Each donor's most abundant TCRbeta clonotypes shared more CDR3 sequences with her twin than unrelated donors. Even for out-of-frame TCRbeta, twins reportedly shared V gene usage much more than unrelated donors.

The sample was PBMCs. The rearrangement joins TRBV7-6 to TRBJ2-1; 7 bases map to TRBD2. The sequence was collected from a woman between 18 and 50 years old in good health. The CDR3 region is CASSFLTSDSYNEQFF. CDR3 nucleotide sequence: TGTGCCAGCAGCTTTCTCACTAGCGACTCCTACAATGAGCAGTTCTTC.